Following are 15 T cell receptor beta chains from one sample sequenced in a study of T cell responses to AZD1222 COVID-19 vaccine. Assay used: immunoSEQ multiplex PCR; TCRdb lists only in-frame clones, some missing. The table lists 77,000 or so clones, just over 90% of them singletons. Sequencing used peripheral blood, obtained on day 0 of MenACWY control vaccination. These receptors were obtained from an adult in good health.

V gene TRBV9 combines with J gene TRBJ2-5, with D uncertain. Germline lookup yields CDR1 SGDLS and CDR2 YYNGEE. V lost 0 bases and J 1 base, leaving 13 bases between the germline ends. The CDR3 contains 16 residues. The CDR3, as DNA: TGTGCCAGCAGCGTAGGTCTGGGCACCGCCCAAGAGACCCAGTACTTC. It codes for CASSVGLGTAQETQYF.

CDR3 sequence (DNA): TGTGCCAGCAGTTACGGTGTCACCCGCCCAGATACGCAGTATTTT. Protein sequence: CASSYGVTRPDTQYF. The chain joins TRBV6-2 or TRBV6-3 to TRBJ2-3; D remains unclear. Germline V gives CDR1 MNHEY, CDR2 SVGEGT. The length of the CDR3 is 15 residues. The V and J ends lost 2 bases and 4 bases respectively, with 13 bases between them.

The CDR3 sequence: CASSLIRKETQYF. The CDR3 DNA sequence: TGTGCCAGCAGCTTAATCAGAAAAGAGACCCAGTACTTC. The chain is built from TRBV7-2 and TRBJ2-5; D is unclear. The length of the CDR3 is 13 residues. Germline V CDR1 and CDR2: SGHTA, FQGNSA. Trimming shortened V by 2 bases and J by 3 bases, and 7 bases separated the two germline ends.

The gene calls are TRBV7-9 and TRBJ1-3; no clear D gene. Germline V gives CDR1 SEHNR, CDR2 FQNEAQ (reference sequence). Trimming pared 1 base from V and 2 bases from J, leaving 12 bases between. The CDR3 covers 16 residues. This CDR3 reads CASSLVTGFAGNTIYF. As DNA, the CDR3 is TGTGCCAGCAGCTTAGTCACGGGGTTTGCTGGAAACACCATATATTTT.

This chain connects TRBV29-1 to TRBJ2-2; 8 nucleotides align to TRBD1. Losses at the gene ends were 7 bases for V and 2 bases for J; bases not matched to a gene: 9. CDR1 and CDR2 from the germline V gene are SQVTM and ANQGSEA. This CDR3 spans 15 amino acids. CDR3 loop: CSGLTQGGNTGELFF. The CDR3, as DNA: TGCAGCGGATTGACACAGGGGGGAAACACCGGGGAGCTGTTTTTT.

DNA of the CDR3: TGTGCCAGCAGTCTGACAGGGGGGAACACAGATACGCAGTATTTT. Protein product: CASSLTGGNTDTQYF. The gene calls are TRBV28 and TRBJ2-3, with TRBD1 matching 9 bases. The ends lost 5 bases at V and 2 bases at J; junction bases unmatched: 5. CDR1 is MDHEN and CDR2 is SYDVKM in the germline V gene. CDR3 length: 15 amino acids.

The gene calls are TRBV7-8 and TRBJ2-5; the D is unclear. Trimming took 5 bases from V and 0 from J, leaving 10 bases between them. This CDR3 contains 14 residues. In germline, CDR1 is SGHVS, CDR2 FQNEAQ. This CDR3 is CASSQDVYQETQYF. The CDR3 DNA reads as TGTGCCAGCAGCCAGGACGTGTACCAAGAGACCCAGTACTTC.

The chain recombines TRBV15 with TRBJ1-2; D is undetermined. Trimming stripped 6 bases from V and 2 bases from J, with 16 bases between. CDR3 length: 15 amino acids. The germline V gene encodes CDR1 LNHNV and CDR2 YYDKDF (reference sequence). CDR3: CATSREGTQNYGYTF. The CDR3, as DNA: TGTGCCACCAGTCGGGAGGGCACGCAAAACTATGGCTACACCTTC.

The chain joins TRBV27 to TRBJ2-3; D is unresolved. The CDR3 sequence is 12 residues long. The germline V gene has CDR1 MNHEY and CDR2 SMNVEV (reference sequence). Trimming shortened V by 1 base and J by 5 bases, and 4 bases separated the two germline ends. CDR3 in DNA: TGTGCCAGCAGTTTATATAGAGATACGCAGTATTTT. It is translated as CASSLYRDTQYF.

CDR3 sequence: CASSQQSYEQYF. CDR3 DNA: TGTGCCAGCAGCCAACAAAGCTACGAGCAGTACTTC. The V call is TRBV14, the J call TRBJ2-7; D gene ambiguous. The V end was cut by 2 bases, the J end by 3 bases, with 5 bases between. The germline CDR1 and CDR2 sequences are SGHDN and FVKESK. The CDR3 has 12 amino acids.

CDR3 residues: CASSRSGGAWVYGELFF. CDR3 in DNA: TGCGCCAGCAGCCGTAGCGGGGGGGCCTGGGTGTACGGGGAGCTGTTTTTT. The chain carries TRBV4-3 and TRBJ2-2; 11 bases are shared with TRBD2. The CDR3 has 17 residues. V lost 4 bases, J lost 7 bases, and 11 bases stayed unmatched. Germline V CDR1 and CDR2: LGHNA, YSLEER.

This clone was found once. The V call is TRBV7-9, the J call TRBJ1-5; D perhaps matches TRBD1 (5 bases). Trimming removed 2 bases at V and 5 bases at J, with 13 bases between. CDR1 is SEHNR and CDR2 is FQNEAQ in the germline V gene (reference sequence). The CDR3 has 15 residues. DNA for the CDR3: TGTGCCAGCAGCTTAATAGGGACTAGGGATCAGCCCCAGCATTTT. Protein sequence: CASSLIGTRDQPQHF.

The gene calls are TRBV30 and TRBJ1-5; 10 bases are shared with TRBD1. CDR1 and CDR2 from the germline V gene are GTSNPN and SVGIG (reference sequence). The CDR3 runs 15 residues. Trimming removed 3 bases from V and 2 bases from J; junction bases left unmatched: 4. CDR3 protein: CAWSQGTGGNQPQHF. As DNA, the CDR3 is TGTGCCTGGAGCCAAGGGACAGGGGGCAATCAGCCCCAGCATTTT.

This chain's CDR3 is CASSSGAQGAGTQYF. CDR3 in DNA: TGTGCCAGCAGTTCAGGGGCACAGGGGGCGGGTACGCAGTATTTT. The J gene is TRBJ2-3, the V gene TRBV28, with 9 bases that match TRBD1. This CDR3 has 15 residues. The ends lost 4 bases at V and 8 bases at J; junction bases unmatched: 10. Germline V gene lookup returns CDR1 MDHEN and CDR2 SYDVKM.

CDR3 in amino acids: CASSSVRAFF. In nucleotides, the CDR3 is TGTGCCAGCAGTTCCGTTCGGGCTTTCTTT. The chain joins TRBV28 to TRBJ1-1; no reliable D call. Trimming removed 4 bases at V and 11 bases at J, with 8 bases between. CDR1 and CDR2 from the germline V gene are MDHEN and SYDVKM. This CDR3 is built from 10 residues. The complete variable domain, with remaining parts taken from reference TRBV28 and TRBJ1-1, reads DVKVTQSSRYLVKRTGEKVFLECVQDMDHENMFWYRQDPGLGLRLIYFSYDVKMKEKGDIPEGYSVSREKKERFSLILESASTNQTSMYLCASSSVRAFFGQGTRLTVV.